These T cell receptor beta chains were read from a single sample in a study of OX40 agonist ivuxolimab in advanced cancers. The method was immunoSEQ multiplex PCR; TCRdb's version includes in-frame clones alone and lacks a portion of them. The table records under 20,000 clones, around four fifths of them present only once. The sequenced sample was CD4+ or CD8+ T cells sorted from blood, obtained in a trial of the OX40 agonist ivuxolimab. Receptors were obtained from an adult with an advanced solid tumor such as melanoma, head and neck, liver or kidney cancer. Each CDR3 is given with its conserved first and last residue. The order of the fields is V gene, clone size, D gene, J gene, CDR3 DNA, CDR3 protein. A D gene is named only where the DNA matches it firmly. Size is omitted from some rows. Given values are once, few, many or a class for expanded clones.

>TRBV6-5|medium-sized|TRBD1|TRBJ1-2
TGTGCCAGCAGTACGACAGGGGGCAGCTATGGCTACACCTTC
CASSTTGGSYGYTF
>TRBV2|-|TRBD2|TRBJ2-7
TGTGCCAGCAGTGAGCGGGGGGACTACGAGCAGTACTTC
CASSERGDYEQYF
>TRBV5-4|-|TRBD1|TRBJ1-1
TGTGCCAGCAGCATAGACAGGGGTGAGGTCACTGAAGCTTTCTTT
CASSIDRGEVTEAFF
>TRBV29-1|-|TRBD1|TRBJ2-3
TGCAGCGTTCATAGGGCCCCGGACAGGGACACAGATACGCAGTATTTT
CSVHRAPDRDTDTQYF
>TRBV11-2|few|-|TRBJ1-2
TGTGCCAGCAGCTTAATAGGGGGAGACGGCTATGGCTACACCTTC
CASSLIGGDGYGYTF
>TRBV28|-|TRBD1|TRBJ1-1
TGTGCTTCTCGGACAGGGGACCTTAACACTGAAGCTTTCTTT
CASRTGDLNTEAFF
>TRBV19|-|-|TRBJ1-1
TGTGCCAGTAGTATAGTGAATAGTCTTGAAGCTTTCTTT
CASSIVNSLEAFF
>TRBV5-6|-|TRBD1|TRBJ1-2
TGTGCCAGCAGCTTGGTCCCGGGACAGATCTACACCTTC
CASSLVPGQIYTF
>TRBV18|medium-sized|-|TRBJ1-5
TGTGCCAGCTCACCCGATAGCAATCAGCCCCAGCATTTT
CASSPDSNQPQHF
>TRBV15|-|TRBD1|TRBJ1-2
TGTGCCACCAGCGGCAACAGGGGGCTCGGGTATGGCTACACCTTC
CATSGNRGLGYGYTF
>TRBV19|-|TRBD1|TRBJ1-1
TGTGCCAGTAGCCCCAACAGGGGGCGGCAGATAAACACTGAAGCTTTCTTT
CASSPNRGRQINTEAFF
>TRBV4-2|-|TRBD1|TRBJ2-5
TGTGCCAGCAGCCCCCGACAGGGCCGCGAGACCCAGTACTTC
CASSPRQGRETQYF
>TRBV6-6|-|-|TRBJ2-7
TGTGCCAGCAGTCTGCTAGGCGGGGCGCAGTACTTC
CASSLLGGAQYF
>TRBV6-4|-|-|TRBJ2-1
TGTGCCAGCACCTGGGACTTCCGGAACAATGAGCAGTTCTTC
CASTWDFRNNEQFF
>TRBV5-6|-|-|TRBJ1-1
TGTGCCAGCAGCTCCGGGAACACTGAAGCTTTCTTT
CASSSGNTEAFF
>TRBV14|few|-|TRBJ1-2
TGTGCCAGCAGCCCTACGAACTATGGCTACACCTTC
CASSPTNYGYTF
>TRBV7-9|-|TRBD1|TRBJ2-7
TGTGCCAGCAGCTTTATCCGGGACAGGGGTTCCTACGAGCAGTACTTC
CASSFIRDRGSYEQYF
>TRBV9|-|TRBD2|TRBJ2-1
TGTGCCAGCAGCGTAGGTAGCGGGAGCTCCAATGAGCAGTTCTTC
CASSVGSGSSNEQFF
>TRBV5-1|-|-|TRBJ2-5
TGCGCCAGCAGCTTTAACCCTTTACAAGAGACCCAGTACTTC
CASSFNPLQETQYF
>TRBV28|-|-|TRBJ1-5
TGTGCCAGCAGTTTAAAAAACCAGCCCCAGCATTTT
CASSLKNQPQHF
>TRBV10-2|-|-|TRBJ1-3
TGCGCCAGCAGTACCCAGAACTCTGGAAACACCATATATTTT
CASSTQNSGNTIYF
>TRBV19|-|-|TRBJ1-1
TGTGCCAGTAGTATCAGCACGTGGAACACTGAAGCTTTCTTT
CASSISTWNTEAFF
>TRBV4-3|-|TRBD2|TRBJ2-4
TGCGCCAGCAGCCCAGGAGGGGCGGGAGGGCCCCTCATTCAGTACTTC
CASSPGGAGGPLIQYF
>TRBV11-2|-|TRBD2|TRBJ2-1
TGTGCCAGCAGCTTCCCGACTAGCGGGAGTGCGTATGAGCAGTTCTTC
CASSFPTSGSAYEQFF
>TRBV11-2|-|-|TRBJ2-2
TGTGCCAGCAGCTTAACGGGCACCGGGGAGCTGTTTTTT
CASSLTGTGELFF
>TRBV5-5|once|TRBD1|TRBJ2-7
TGTGCCAGCAGCCCGGGACAGGGCTTCCGTGAGCAGTACTTC
CASSPGQGFREQYF
>TRBV7-8|-|TRBD1|TRBJ2-7
TGTGCCAGCAAGCCCGGGACAGGCTCCTACGAGCAGTACTTC
CASKPGTGSYEQYF
>TRBV27|-|-|TRBJ2-4
TGTGCCAGTGGTTATAGCAAAAACATTCAGTACTTC
CASGYSKNIQYF
>TRBV5-6|once|-|TRBJ1-5
TGTGCCAGCAGCTTGGACCCTAATCAGCCCCAGCATTTT
CASSLDPNQPQHF
>TRBV7-2|-|TRBD2|TRBJ2-1
TGTGCCAGCATGGGGGGGACCGACAATGAGCAGTTCTTC
CASMGGTDNEQFF
>TRBV9|-|-|TRBJ2-5
TGTGCCAGCAGCCCCATGAGGAGACAAGAGACCCAGTACTTC
CASSPMRRQETQYF
>TRBV13|-|-|TRBJ2-5
TGTGCCAGCAGCTTAGGAAGGCAGTCGGGGACCCAGTACTTC
CASSLGRQSGTQYF
>TRBV9|many|-|TRBJ1-1
TGTGCCAGCAGCGCGAGTGCAGTCTCTGAAGCTTTCTTT
CASSASAVSEAFF
>TRBV5-1|-|TRBD1|TRBJ2-2
TGCGCCAGCAGCCTGGGGTTCGGGACAGGGACTCACACCGGGGAGCTGTTTTTT
CASSLGFGTGTHTGELFF
>TRBV6-1|-|-|TRBJ2-7
TGTGCCAGTCTGACAGAAACTGGCGAGCAGTACTTC
CASLTETGEQYF
>TRBV6-1|few|-|TRBJ2-1
TGTGCCAGCAGACACATTGAGGAGGGGAATGAGCAGTTCTTC
CASRHIEEGNEQFF
>TRBV5-5|-|-|TRBJ2-1
TGTGCCAGCAGCTGGACTTCCTACAATGAGCAGTTCTTC
CASSWTSYNEQFF
>TRBV4-1|-|-|TRBJ1-2
TGTGCCAGCAGCCAAGAAGGCAGGGGCGTCTATGGCTACACCTTC
CASSQEGRGVYGYTF
>TRBV27|-|TRBD1|TRBJ1-6
TGTGCCAGCCTCAAACAGGGGGGGGGTAATTCACCCCTCCACTTT
CASLKQGGGNSPLHF
>TRBV27|-|-|TRBJ2-1
TGTGCCACCTCCTTTAATCAAGACAATGAGCAGTTCTTC
CATSFNQDNEQFF
>TRBV7-6|-|-|TRBJ1-1
TGTGCCAGCAGCTTACATCAGGGTAACACTGAAGCTTTCTTT
CASSLHQGNTEAFF
>TRBV7-2|-|TRBD2|TRBJ2-7
TGTGCCAGCAGCATACTAGCGGGGGGCACCTACGAGCAGTACTTC
CASSILAGGTYEQYF
>TRBV6-5|-|-|TRBJ1-2
TGTGCCAGCAGCGAAGTAGAAATCTATGGCTACACCTTC
CASSEVEIYGYTF